What follows are 13 T cell receptor beta chains derived from one specimen sequenced in a study of blood T cell repertoires in COVID-19. Clones were sequenced by immunoSEQ multiplex PCR, and TCRdb holds only the in-frame ones, with some missing. The profile shows under 300,000 clones, roughly nine tenths of them singletons. The sample consisted of peripheral blood. Receptor source: a man in his 60s with acute or convalescent COVID-19.

This clone was counted many times. The V and J genes are TRBV9 and TRBJ2-3; 8 positions agree with TRBD2. V trimming: 3 bases; J trimming: 4 bases; junction bases outside the gene matches: 10. This CDR3 contains 16 residues. Germline CDR1 SGDLS, CDR2 YYNGEE. CDR3 residues: CASSAGRATKADTQYF. The CDR3 DNA follows: TGTGCCAGCAGCGCCGGGAGGGCCACGAAGGCAGATACGCAGTATTTT.

The chain uses TRBV29-1 and TRBJ1-3; no clear D gene. V dropped 2 bases and J dropped 0 bases, with 14 bases sitting between them. Per the germline V gene, CDR1 is SQVTM and CDR2 is ANQGSEA. The CDR3 totals 16 residues. The CDR3 loop reads CSVEIPRGPSGNTIYF. The CDR3 DNA reads as TGCAGCGTTGAAATCCCGAGAGGGCCCTCTGGAAACACCATATATTTT.

V is TRBV9 and J is TRBJ2-3; D is possibly TRBD2 (5 bases). This CDR3 comprises 15 residues. CDR1 is SGDLS, CDR2 YYNGEE, per germline. V lost 0 bases and J 5 bases, leaving 13 bases between the germline ends. The chain's CDR3 is CASSVDEGVGDTQYF. CDR3 bases: TGTGCCAGCAGCGTAGATGAGGGAGTTGGAGATACGCAGTATTTT.

The chain employs TRBV19 and TRBJ1-1, with unresolved D. Germline-derived CDR1 and CDR2 are LNHDA and SQIVND (reference sequence). V lost 6 bases and J 1 base, leaving 9 bases between the germline ends. This CDR3 is 13 amino acids long. The CDR3 DNA is TGTGCCAGTAGGAGTCCGGGGAACACTGAAGCTTTCTTT. Protein sequence: CASRSPGNTEAFF.

This clone was counted between two and nine times. The chain joins TRBV28 to TRBJ1-1; 7 nucleotides line up with TRBD1. The CDR3 sequence is 13 residues long. The V gene's germline CDR1 is MDHEN and CDR2 SYDVKM. Trimming took 6 bases from V and 3 from J; bases not matched to a gene: 4. DNA of the CDR3: TGTGCCAGCAGGGGCAGGGGGGACACTGAAGCTTTCTTT. Translating it yields CASRGRGDTEAFF.

This chain links TRBV3-1 (or the pseudogene TRBV3-2) with TRBJ2-3, with 8 bases matching TRBD1. The CDR3 is 16 amino acids. V dropped 5 bases and J dropped 2; count of bases not matched to a gene: 9. Germline CDR1 LGHDT, CDR2 YNNKEL (reference sequence). This chain's CDR3 is CASSFLPGGYTDTQYF. DNA for the CDR3: TGTGCCAGCAGCTTTCTCCCAGGGGGCTACACAGATACGCAGTATTTT.

The rearrangement links TRBV6-1 to TRBJ1-2; no definite D call. Germline V gives CDR1 MNHNS, CDR2 SASEGT. The V end lost 0 bases, the J end lost 0 bases, and 8 bases lay between the germline ends. The CDR3 loop spans 15 amino acids. The CDR3 region has the DNA TGTGCCAGCAGTGAAGCCCAAACGGCTAACTATGGCTACACCTTC. Its protein product is CASSEAQTANYGYTF.

V gene TRBV5-4 combines with J gene TRBJ2-5; no reliable D call. CDR1 is SGHNT and CDR2 is YYREEE in the germline V gene (reference sequence). Trimming stripped 5 bases from V and 2 bases from J, with 7 bases between. The CDR3 totals 12 residues. The CDR3 region has the DNA TGTGCCAGCAGTTCCAGTCAAGAGACCCAGTACTTC. Amino acid sequence: CASSSSQETQYF.

This sequence joins TRBV12-2 and TRBJ1-5; the D call TRBD1 from the table was never checked on the DNA. TRBV12-2 is given as a pseudogene. The CDR3 sequence is 17 residues long. In DNA, the CDR3 is TGTGCAAGTCGCTTAGCGGTGACAGAGGGGGGCAATCAGCCCCAGCATTTT. This sequence encodes CASRLAVTEGGNQPQHF.

This clone was recorded once. The gene calls are TRBV4-1 and TRBJ1-5; tentative D call: TRBD1 (5 bases). This CDR3 spans 15 amino acids. The V gene lost 1 base and the J gene lost 5 bases, with 12 bases spanning the gap. The V gene's germline CDR1 is MGHRA and CDR2 YSYEKL. The CDR3 sequence is CASSQGGRGDQPQHF. CDR3 nucleotide sequence: TGCGCCAGCAGCCAAGGCGGGCGGGGGGATCAGCCCCAGCATTTT.

This clone showed up just once. V usage is TRBV14 and J usage is TRBJ2-7, with TRBD1 matching 8 bases. CDR1 and CDR2 (germline): SGHDN, FVKESK. CDR3 length: 15 residues. With 4 bases clipped from V and 7 bases from J, the junction kept 12 bases outside the gene matches. The CDR3 DNA follows: TGTGCCAGCAGCCTCCAGCCGGGACAGGTCGGTGAGCAGTACTTC. Encoded protein: CASSLQPGQVGEQYF.

This sequence joins TRBV4-1 and TRBJ2-5; 12 nucleotides agree with TRBD2. Germline trimming cut 0 bases from V and 1 base from J; bases unmatched to any gene: 6. The CDR3 totals 18 residues. Germline V gives CDR1 MGHRA, CDR2 YSYEKL. Here the CDR3 reads CASSQDEASGRGQETQYF. CDR3 bases: TGCGCCAGCAGCCAAGATGAGGCTAGCGGGAGGGGCCAAGAGACCCAGTACTTC.

The rearrangement links TRBV9 to TRBJ1-3; 7 bases are a match to TRBD1. J lost 7 bases, V lost 4 bases, and 5 bases had no gene match. Per germline, CDR1 SGDLS and CDR2 YYNGEE. CDR3 length equals 13 residues. CDR3 sequence (DNA): TGTGCCAGCAGCCAGGGGGACGGCAACACCATATATTTT. It codes for CASSQGDGNTIYF.